This section outlines one T cell receptor (beta chain) sequence together with its context. The sample originates from a study of blood T cell repertoires in COVID-19. Study background: Samples came from the United States, Italy and Spain, spanning acute and convalescent COVID-19. T cells, B-cell-depleted T cells, or PBMCs provided the cDNA or gDNA that served as material.

The table came from immunoSEQ multiplex PCR; TCRdb's copy has only in-frame clones and leaves some out. Among fewer than 45,000 clones listed, 88% were seen once. Germline V lookup: CDR1 MDHEN, CDR2 SYDVKM. The CDR3 has 15 amino acids. Trimming cost V 3 bases and J 7 bases; bases outside gene matches: 6. The specimen was peripheral blood. The TCR sequence derives from a woman aged 35 to 49 with acute or convalescent COVID-19. The gene calls are TRBV28 and TRBJ1-2; 12 nucleotides align to TRBD1. The DNA for the CDR3 is TGTGCCAGCAGTTTGGGGGACAGGGGGCGAGCTGGCTACACCTTC. Amino acid sequence: CASSLGDRGRAGYTF.